Detailed here is one TCR beta chain. The antigen remains undetermined. The data belong to a study of shared clonotypes between healthy human individuals. TCRdb's copy holds only in-frame clones and misses some; the assay was immunoSEQ multiplex PCR. Of some 2,000,000 clones in the sample, more than 90% were seen once. Study-wide results and limits: The represented genetic and exposure-history diversity was limited by the small number of donors.

The junction had 6 bases not matched to a gene; V was cut back by 1 base and J by 4 bases. The CDR3 totals 15 residues. The germline V gene encodes CDR1 SGHRS and CDR2 YFSETQ. The chain recombines TRBV5-1 with TRBJ2-5; 8 bases align to TRBD2. The TCR comes from a man aged 18-30 years in good health. Input material: naive CD4+ T cells sorted from blood. Sample subset: CD45RA+ positively selected. The CDR3 DNA is TGCGCCAGCAGCTTGACCGGGGGGGCGAGAGAGACCCAGTACTTC. It specifies CASSLTGGARETQYF.